These T cell receptor beta chains were read from a single sample in a study of identical twins. MiXCR, applied by TCRdb to the 5' RACE reads, yields one record per CDR3 protein. This table holds approximately 300,000 distinct CDR3 sequences, roughly 9.8% found once. The sample was also reused in another study, on yellow fever vaccine responses in identical twins.

The sample comprised CD8+ T cells sorted from blood. These TCRs come from a woman younger than 35 in good health. The conserved cysteine and the conserved F or W are not part of the CDR3 here.

TRBJ2-1	TRBV7-6	ASSPEQYYNEQF
TRBJ2-5	TRBV13	ASSRFGRVGQETQY
TRBJ2-1	TRBV6-1	ASRTGTGRRSEQF
TRBJ2-2	TRBV20-1	SARVGETDTGELF
TRBJ2-2	TRBV10-3	AISESTRRRADGTGELF
TRBJ2-7	TRBV19	ASSTNNGGPYEQY
TRBJ2-7	TRBV6-5	ASSYPSGTGYYEQY
TRBJ2-7	TRBV29-1	SAVEETYEQY
TRBJ2-1	TRBV4-2	ASSQDPEGGSSYNEQF
TRBJ2-2	TRBV4-3	ASSQEVTDTGELF
TRBJ2-2	TRBV7-9	AGSTGGTLNTGELF
TRBJ1-1	TRBV14	ASSPKRGFEAF
TRBJ2-7	TRBV5-1	ASSPRGRITYEQY
TRBJ2-1	TRBV5-1	ASSVDGPSYNEQF
TRBJ2-3	TRBV28	ASSWVGLPDTQY
TRBJ2-1	TRBV27	ASSPRLAGVYEQF
TRBJ2-1	TRBV10-1	ASSDPELTYNEQF
TRBJ2-7	TRBV21-1	ASSRALRGSIPYEQY
TRBJ2-2	TRBV5-1	ASSFLNTGELF
TRBJ1-5	TRBV9	ASSVGDSPQPQH
TRBJ2-1	TRBV29-1	SVGLNEQF
TRBJ2-2	TRBV2	ASTLGTGELF
TRBJ2-7	TRBV3-1	ASSQDLYGTENFYEQY
TRBJ2-7	TRBV20-1	SAPGLAGSYEQY
TRBJ2-5	TRBV3-1	ASSQLSGVVTETQY
TRBJ2-3	TRBV6-2/TRBV6-3	ASSYSETSGRTDTQY
TRBJ2-3	TRBV4-3	ASSQEVARADTQY
TRBJ2-1	TRBV5-6	ASSYPGLLYNEQF
TRBJ2-5	TRBV6-2/TRBV6-3	ASMEGRVGGEETQY
TRBJ2-6	TRBV28	ASSLVAGAAGANVLT
TRBJ2-7	TRBV14	ASSRDRDLEQY
TRBJ2-7	TRBV11-2	ASRAELGLLYEQY
TRBJ1-1	TRBV7-9	ASSFYGEAF
TRBJ2-7	TRBV27	ASTGVSYEQY
TRBJ2-7	TRBV20-1	SARDLGEYPYEQY
TRBJ2-3	TRBV9	ASSPQRPDRTDTQY
TRBJ2-1	TRBV7-9	ASRSPGNEQF
TRBJ2-3	TRBV5-1	ASSLWLPTDTQY
TRBJ2-5	TRBV20-1	SAKMWGAETQY
TRBJ2-1	TRBV7-9	ASSQNEQF
TRBJ2-3	TRBV30	ACRGRALWGTDTQY
TRBJ2-1	TRBV27	ASTWTGNNEQF
TRBJ2-1	TRBV5-6	ASSAGGWNEQF
TRBJ2-7	TRBV11-2	ASSGGVIAGPSYEQY
TRBJ2-7	TRBV19	ASSIASLDEQY
TRBJ1-1	TRBV5-1	ASSGGRSTEAF
TRBJ2-1	TRBV29-1	SAEPWTSEHNEQF
TRBJ2-5	TRBV7-9	ASSFEGNQETQY
TRBJ2-3	TRBV7-8	ASSLPVAGAPIWTDTQY
TRBJ2-7	TRBV27	ASSPPGQSLEQY